Listed below are T cell receptor beta chains from one sample, sequenced in a study of blood T cell repertoires in COVID-19. The table came from immunoSEQ multiplex PCR; TCRdb's copy has only in-frame clones and leaves some out. The table lists 250,000 to 300,000 clones, approximately 86% of them singletons. Sequencing used peripheral blood. The receptors were gathered from a woman in her fifties or sixties who had recovered from COVID-19. Both conserved end residues are part of each CDR3. D genes are given only for firm matches. Clone sizes are given selectively: once, few, many, or a class where the clone is expanded.

d_call,j_call,v_call,clone_size,cdr3_aa,cdr3_nt
-,TRBJ2-3,TRBV20-1,-,CSASRGGAGQTDTQYF,TGCAGTGCTAGTCGAGGGGGGGCGGGGCAGACAGATACGCAGTATTTT
TRBD2,TRBJ2-3,TRBV11-2,-,CASSPLLAGGISQYF,TGTGCCAGCAGCCCACTACTAGCGGGGGGGATTTCGCAGTATTTT
TRBD1,TRBJ1-2,TRBV2,-,CASSRDRGRKNYGYTF,TGTGCCAGCAGTCGGGACAGGGGGCGTAAAAACTATGGCTACACCTTC
TRBD1,TRBJ1-4,TRBV5-6,-,CASSPDRSEKLFF,TGTGCCAGCAGCCCGGACAGGTCTGAAAAACTGTTTTTT
TRBD1,TRBJ1-1,TRBV19,-,CASRIRQGRLNTEAFF,TGTGCCAGTAGGATCCGACAGGGGCGTCTGAACACTGAAGCTTTCTTT
-,TRBJ2-2,TRBV5-1,-,CASSSDGGRAGELFF,TGCGCCAGCAGCTCGGACGGGGGGCGGGCCGGGGAGCTGTTTTTT
TRBD2,TRBJ2-3,TRBV7-2,-,CASSRAGVSDTQYF,TGTGCCTCCAGTAGGGCGGGGGTATCCGATACGCAGTATTTT
-,TRBJ1-1,TRBV7-9,once,CASSLARTAANSRNTEAFF,TGTGCCAGCAGCTTAGCTCGCACGGCTGCTAATTCTAGGAACACTGAAGCTTTCTTT
TRBD1,TRBJ1-3,TRBV4-1,-,CASSHIPTGTGAGNTIYF,TGCGCCAGCAGCCATATACCTACCGGGACAGGGGCTGGAAACACCATATATTTT
TRBD2,TRBJ2-5,TRBV5-6,-,CASSLYAGGLQEGQYF,TGTGCCAGCAGCTTGTACGCGGGAGGGCTTCAGGAGGGCCAGTACTTC
-,TRBJ2-7,TRBV6-5,-,CASSYSESYEQYF,TGTGCCAGCAGTTACTCCGAGTCCTACGAGCAGTACTTC